These 19 T cell receptor beta chains originate from one sample sequenced in a study of blood T cell repertoires in COVID-19. Repertoires were generated with immunoSEQ multiplex PCR, while TCRdb's copy carries only in-frame clones and drops some. The sample yields more than 150,000 clones, around nine tenths seen once. Sequencing was performed on peripheral blood. The source of these receptors is a woman aged 18-30 years who had recovered from COVID-19.

This rearrangement joins TRBV25-1 to TRBJ1-5; D possibly corresponds to TRBD1 (6 bases). Germline V gene data show CDR1 as MGHDK and CDR2 as SYGVNS. Trimming removed 5 bases at V and 4 bases at J, with 9 bases between. The CDR3 length is 13 residues. CDR3 amino acids: CASSFQGNQPQHF. The CDR3 DNA reads as TGTGCCAGCAGTTTTCAGGGGAATCAGCCCCAGCATTTT.

The chain couples TRBV10-3 to TRBJ2-3; D is possibly TRBD1 (6 bases). The CDR3 is 15 residues long. V was clipped by 7 bases and J by 2 bases, with 16 bases between them. Germline CDR1 is ENHRY and CDR2 is SYGVKD. CDR3 amino acids: CAITTGDTITDTQYF. Here the CDR3 DNA reads TGTGCCATCACAACCGGGGACACCATCACAGATACGCAGTATTTT.

V is TRBV9 and J is TRBJ1-2, with D possibly TRBD1 on 5 matching bases. The CDR3 contains 13 residues. V was cut by 6 bases and J by 4 bases, with 13 bases left in between. The germline gives CDR1 SGDLS, CDR2 YYNGEE. Here the CDR3 DNA reads TGTGCCAGCACCGAGTGGGGCTCCTATGGCTACACCTTC. Translating it yields CASTEWGSYGYTF.

The chain joins TRBV14 to TRBJ2-1, with D possibly TRBD2 on 5 matching bases. CDR1 and CDR2 from the germline V gene are SGHDN and FVKESK. This CDR3 comprises 15 residues. V was shortened by 1 base and J by 8 bases, with 15 bases between the two germline ends. The DNA of the CDR3 is TGTGCCAGCAGCCAAGTCTCGGGATTGGGCGATGAGCAGTTCTTC. Residues: CASSQVSGLGDEQFF.

This rearrangement joins TRBV6-5 to TRBJ2-1; TRBD1 agrees at 7 bases. Germline V gives CDR1 MNHEY, CDR2 SVGAGI. This CDR3 contains 14 residues. The V gene end was trimmed by 2 bases and the J gene end by 6 bases; junction bases not matched to a gene: 4. The CDR3 is CASSYLTGSNEQFF. The CDR3 DNA is TGTGCCAGCAGTTACCTGACAGGGAGCAATGAGCAGTTCTTC.

The chain is built from TRBV7-9 and TRBJ2-5; TRBD1 aligns across 10 bases. The V segment lost 5 bases and the J segment 4 bases; nucleotides outside the gene matches: 1. The CDR3 totals 13 residues. The germline CDR1 and CDR2 sequences are SEHNR and FQNEAQ (reference sequence). CDR3 sequence: CASSRDRGETQYF. The CDR3 nucleotides are TGTGCCAGCAGCCGGGACAGGGGAGAGACCCAGTACTTC.

This rearrangement joins TRBV11-3 to TRBJ1-1, with 7 nucleotides matching TRBD1. The germline gives CDR1 SGHNT, CDR2 YENEEA. The CDR3 runs 12 residues. V dropped 5 bases and J dropped 7; count of bases not matched to a gene: 4. Written as DNA, the CDR3 is TGTGCCAGCAGCACCCGACAGGGTGAAGCTTTCTTT. This codes for CASSTRQGEAFF.

The chain links TRBV5-1 to TRBJ2-1; a possible D gene is TRBD2 (7 bases). V dropped 9 bases and J dropped 7 bases, with 17 bases sitting between them. From germline, CDR1 is SGHRS and CDR2 YFSETQ. This CDR3 is 13 amino acids long. DNA for the CDR3: TGCGCCACCTGGGGGGGGCGAGAAAATGAGCAGTTCTTC. It encodes CATWGGRENEQFF.

The rearrangement links TRBV5-4 to TRBJ2-5; D possibly corresponds to TRBD2 (5 bases). V was pared by 0 bases and J by 3 bases, with 9 bases between. The CDR3 loop spans 14 amino acids. CDR1 and CDR2 (germline): SGHNT, YYREEE (reference sequence). The CDR3 DNA sequence: TGTGCCAGCAGCTTGGAGTGGCGGGAAGAGACCCAGTACTTC. It specifies CASSLEWREETQYF.

The CDR3 nucleotides read TGTGCTAGTGGTCAAGGCACAGGGGGTGCAGATACGCAGTATTTT. This codes for CASGQGTGGADTQYF. The V gene is TRBV12-5, the J gene TRBJ2-3; TRBD1 matches 8 bases. The germline V gene encodes CDR1 LGHNT and CDR2 FRNRAP. V lost 5 bases to trimming and J lost 4 bases; unmatched junction nucleotides: 8. The CDR3 has 15 amino acids.

This chain connects TRBV2 to TRBJ2-7; 14 bases agree with TRBD2. Germline V gene sequence: CDR1 SNHLY, CDR2 FYNNEI. The CDR3 spans 16 residues. Trimming removed 6 bases from V and 3 bases from J; junction bases left unmatched: 7. The chain's CDR3 is CASRAWTSGGIYEQYF. The CDR3 DNA follows: TGTGCCAGCAGGGCTTGGACTAGCGGGGGGATCTACGAGCAGTACTTC.

The J gene is TRBJ2-3, the V gene TRBV5-1; maybe TRBD2 (5 bases). Germline V gene sequence: CDR1 SGHRS, CDR2 YFSETQ. The V end was cut by 1 base, the J end by 3 bases, with 9 bases between. The CDR3 extends over 14 amino acids. The CDR3 DNA sequence: TGCGCCAGCAGCTTGTATGGCGGGACAGATACGCAGTATTTT. Its protein product is CASSLYGGTDTQYF.

The genes are TRBV30 and TRBJ2-3, with D unclear. The CDR3 runs to 12 residues. Per germline, CDR1 GTSNPN and CDR2 SVGIG (reference sequence). V was clipped by 2 bases and J by 11 bases, with 14 bases between them. The CDR3 reads CAWSPTNSGQYF. Here the CDR3 DNA reads TGTGCCTGGAGTCCTACGAATTCGGGGCAGTATTTT.

The V and J genes are TRBV7-3 and TRBJ1-2, with a weak D call TRBD1 (6 bases). Between the trimmed V and J ends, which lost 4 bases and 8 bases, there was a span of 17 bases. The CDR3 loop spans 14 amino acids. CDR1 and CDR2 (germline): SGHTA, FQGTGA. CDR3 amino acids: CASSSEGTKKGYTF. CDR3 nucleotides: TGTGCCAGCAGCTCGGAAGGGACAAAGAAGGGCTACACCTTC.

The V and J genes are TRBV10-3 and TRBJ1-1; weak D call: TRBD1 (6 bases). Per the germline V gene, CDR1 is ENHRY and CDR2 is SYGVKD. V gave up 4 bases and J gave up 5 bases, with 17 bases separating them. CDR3 size: 15 residues. CDR3 nucleotide sequence: TGTGCCATCAGTGTACACAGGGAGGGGAATACTGAAGCTTTCTTT. It codes for CAISVHREGNTEAFF.

J is TRBJ2-2 and V is TRBV20-1; a possible D gene is TRBD2 (6 bases). The germline CDR1 and CDR2 sequences are DFQATT and SNEGSKA (reference sequence). Trimming removed 3 bases from V and 10 bases from J, with 18 bases in between. The CDR3 is 14 residues long. CDR3 protein: CSASRAGRRLELFF. CDR3 nucleotides: TGCAGTGCTAGTCGCGCGGGGCGGCGATTGGAGCTGTTTTTT.

The rearrangement joins TRBV5-6 to TRBJ2-5; TRBD1 is a possible D gene (5 bases). The CDR3 runs 13 residues. The V end lost 4 bases, the J end lost 5 bases, and 12 bases lay between the germline ends. Germline-derived CDR1 and CDR2 are SGHDT and YYEEEE. The CDR3 DNA reads as TGTGCCAGCAGCGGGGCCCTGAGGGAGACCCAGTACTTC. Residues: CASSGALRETQYF.

The chain links TRBV6-5 to TRBJ1-3, with TRBD1 identical over 7 bases. V gave up 9 bases and J gave up 8 bases; unmatched junction bases: 10. The CDR3 is 13 residues long. Germline V gene sequence: CDR1 MNHEY, CDR2 SVGAGI. The chain's CDR3 is CASTTGYGDTIYF. The CDR3, as DNA: TGTGCCAGTACGACAGGGTACGGAGACACCATATATTTT.

DNA of the CDR3: TGTGCCAGCAGCTTACGAAGCGGGGGGTCTAGGCCGGAGCAGTTCTTC. Translated: CASSLRSGGSRPEQFF. This chain joins TRBV7-8 and TRBJ2-1, with 9 nucleotides matching TRBD2. V gave up 2 bases and J gave up 10 bases; unmatched junction bases: 12. The CDR3 contains 16 residues. Looked up from germline, CDR1 is SGHVS and CDR2 is FQNEAQ.